The 20 T cell receptor beta chains in this list originate from one sample, sequenced in a study of response to subunit inactivated influenza vaccine (dated by TCRdb to between 2017 and 2018). Libraries were constructed by RT-PCR. Instrument on record: Illumina HiSeq 2500. TCRdb applied fastp at Q25 and MiXCR to the public reads, then kept only in-frame beta chains. For every CDR3 protein sequence, its rows merge into one entry that carries the most common genes and DNA. The sample data list about 540,000 distinct CDR3 sequences, and around 21% of these were observed just once. The ten largest clones represent 2.5% to 3% of the sample. These data also featured in a second study, about T cells expressing NK-cell markers. From that second study: TCR beta cDNA libraries were made by 5'RACE template switching that added a universal primer site and unique molecular identifiers.

Sequencing used CD4+ T cells sorted from PBMCs, obtained 11 to 12 days after vaccination. The receptors shown here come from a man in his fifties who received an inactivated influenza vaccine. Donor details come from another sample of the same person, matched by shared clones.

This clonotype has at least ten counts. The rearrangement links TRBV12-3 or TRBV12-4 to TRBJ2-3, with TRBD1 as a possible D gene (6 bases). There are 15 residues in the CDR3. V dropped 6 bases and J dropped 0 bases, with 13 bases sitting between them. For the CDR3, the DNA is TGTGCCAGCAGAGATACAGGGAGAAGCACAGATACGCAGTATTTT. It is translated as CASRDTGRSTDTQYF.

There are a few counts of this clonotype. V usage is TRBV20-1 and J usage is TRBJ2-6, with a possible D match to TRBD1 (6 bases). Germline lookup yields CDR1 DFQATT and CDR2 SNEGSKA (reference sequence). V gave up 5 bases and J gave up 0 bases, with 11 bases separating them. This CDR3 comprises 15 residues. CDR3 sequence reads: CSARGQNSGANVLTF. The DNA of the CDR3 is TGCAGTGCTCGCGGACAGAACTCTGGGGCCAACGTCCTGACTTTC.

The chain carries TRBV18 and TRBJ2-5; D may be TRBD2 (5 bases). The CDR3 loop spans 16 amino acids. Trimming took 5 bases from V and 5 from J, leaving 21 bases between them. In germline, CDR1 is KGHSH, CDR2 LQKENI. CDR3 loop: CASSNRKRQSGETQYF. CDR3 DNA: TGTGCCAGCTCAAACCGGAAGCGGCAATCGGGGGAGACCCAGTACTTC.

This clonotype was seen repeatedly, ten times or more. This chain uses TRBV12-3 or TRBV12-4 with TRBJ2-1; D call uncertain. The CDR3 length is 12 residues. Trimming removed 9 bases from V and 8 bases from J, with 14 bases in between. The CDR3 loop reads CASDIRPHEQFF. DNA for the CDR3: TGTGCCAGTGACATCAGGCCCCATGAGCAGTTCTTC.

The CDR3 reads CSARARMGQGNYGYTF. The DNA for the CDR3 is TGCAGTGCTAGAGCCCGAATGGGACAGGGGAACTATGGCTACACCTTC. The rearrangement uses TRBV20-1 and TRBJ1-2, with 10 bases aligning to TRBD1. Per the germline V gene, CDR1 is DFQATT and CDR2 is SNEGSKA (reference sequence). The V gene end was trimmed by 1 base and the J gene end by 2 bases; junction bases not matched to a gene: 7. This CDR3 has 16 residues.

In the case of this clonotype: This could be a read error, since a much larger clone is one nucleotide away. This chain joins TRBV12-3 or TRBV12-4 and TRBJ1-1, with D unresolved. The CDR3 extends over 13 amino acids. The CDR3 bases are TGTGCCAGCAGTTTAACAGAGAACACTGTAGCTTTCTTT. This encodes CASSLTENTVAFF.

The CDR3 spells CASSLLDGTAFSTGELFF. Written as DNA, the CDR3 is TGTGCCAGCAGCTTACTTGACGGGACAGCTTTTAGTACCGGGGAGCTGTTTTTT. The chain has TRBV11-1 and TRBJ2-2, with TRBD1 matching over 7 bases. Trimming cost V 2 bases and J 5 bases; bases outside gene matches: 14. The CDR3 is 18 residues long. CDR1 SGHAT and CDR2 FQDESV come from the germline V gene (reference sequence).

This clonotype was detected a few times. As DNA, the CDR3 is TGTGCCAGCTCACCACCGTCTACGGGACAAAACATTCAGTACTTC. Protein sequence: CASSPPSTGQNIQYF. The chain has TRBV18 and TRBJ2-4; the D call may be TRBD1 or TRBD2 (5 bases each). The CDR3 is made up of 15 amino acids. Germline loops: CDR1 KGHSH, CDR2 LQKENI. V lost 0 bases and J 5 bases, leaving 11 bases between the germline ends.

The V call is TRBV29-1, the J call TRBJ2-3, with TRBD2 matching 7 bases. There are 13 residues in the CDR3. Germline-derived CDR1 and CDR2 are SQVTM and ANQGSEA. V lost 6 bases to trimming and J lost 1 base; unmatched junction nucleotides: 4. The CDR3 here is CSVDGLGTDTQYF. In DNA, the CDR3 is TGCAGCGTAGACGGACTAGGCACAGATACGCAGTATTTT.

As regards this clonotype: At one boundary the junction diverges from the germline segment, which might be a read error. The chain carries TRBV7-2 and TRBJ2-1, with TRBD1 matching 9 bases. CDR3 length equals 17 residues. From germline, CDR1 is SGHTA and CDR2 FQGNSA. The CDR3 region has the DNA TGTGCCAGCAGCTTAACCTTACAGGGGGCGATCTACAATGAGCACTTCTTC. Translated: CASSLTLQGAIYNEHFF.

The chain joins TRBV11-2 to TRBJ2-1; D remains ambiguous. CDR3 length equals 14 residues. Deletions cut 4 bases from V and 6 bases from J, with 13 bases between. Looked up from germline, CDR1 is SGHAT and CDR2 is FQNNGV. CDR3 DNA sequence: TGTGCCAGCAGCTCCTACCCCCGCGGCAATGAGCAGTTCTTC. Its protein product is CASSSYPRGNEQFF.

This clonotype was seen more than once but under ten times. The chain uses TRBV5-1 and TRBJ2-3; possibly TRBD1 for D (6 bases). The ends were cut back, 4 bases at V and 6 bases at J, with 18 bases in the middle. The CDR3 covers 15 residues. Germline V CDR1 and CDR2: SGHRS, YFSETQ. This CDR3 is CASSHRASVSDTQYF. CDR3 bases: TGCGCCAGCAGCCACAGGGCCAGCGTGTCCGATACGCAGTATTTT.

This chain links TRBV7-9 with TRBJ2-3, with D perhaps being TRBD1 or TRBD2 (5 bases each). CDR3 size: 13 residues. Per germline, CDR1 SEHNR and CDR2 FQNEAQ (reference sequence). The V gene lost 7 bases and the J gene lost 5 bases, with 13 bases spanning the gap. The CDR3: CASNPGRIDTQYF. The CDR3, as DNA: TGTGCCAGCAATCCGGGACGTATAGATACGCAGTATTTT.

The J gene is TRBJ2-7, the V gene TRBV5-1, with 8 bases aligning to TRBD1. This CDR3 spans 13 amino acids. CDR1 and CDR2 (germline): SGHRS, YFSETQ. After removal of 5 bases from V and 7 bases from J, the junction contained 8 bases not matched to a gene. The CDR3 reads CASRLQGEGEQYF. For the CDR3, the DNA is TGCGCCAGCAGGTTACAGGGGGAAGGTGAGCAGTACTTC.

The chain combines TRBV21-1 with TRBJ2-6. TRBV21-1 is listed as a pseudogene. The CDR3 totals 17 residues. CDR3 nucleotide sequence: TGTGCCAGCAGCTACTATATAGGGAGTTCTGGGGCCAACGTCCTGACTTTC. Translating it yields CASSYYIGSSGANVLTF.

V is TRBV5-4 and J is TRBJ1-5; D not resolved. Germline V CDR1 and CDR2: SGHNT, YYREEE (reference sequence). The CDR3 extends over 16 amino acids. V gave up 4 bases and J gave up 2 bases, with 16 bases separating them. CDR3 DNA sequence: TGTGCCAGCAGCAACAAAATTGACCAGGGCAATCAGCCCCAGCATTTT. The encoded protein is CASSNKIDQGNQPQHF.

A few counts support this clonotype. V gene TRBV15 combines with J gene TRBJ2-2; D is perhaps TRBD1 (5 bases). Per the germline V gene, CDR1 is LNHNV and CDR2 is YYDKDF (reference sequence). The CDR3 spans 16 residues. The germline V and J ends were trimmed by 0 bases and 1 base, with 9 bases remaining between them. CDR3 nucleotide sequence: TGTGCCACCAGCAGAGATGTGCAGGGGAACACCGGGGAGCTGTTTTTT. This gives the protein CATSRDVQGNTGELFF.

CDR3 in DNA: TGTGCCAGCAGTTGCCAGGGTTATACGCAGTATTTT. Protein sequence: CASSCQGYTQYF. The V call is TRBV27, the J call TRBJ2-3; possibly TRBD1 for D (5 bases). The germline V and J ends were trimmed by 4 bases and 7 bases, with 9 bases remaining between them. Germline-derived CDR1 and CDR2 are MNHEY and SMNVEV (reference sequence). The CDR3 is 12 amino acids.

This clonotype came up a few times. The gene calls are TRBV7-2 and TRBJ2-3, with TRBD2 matching over 10 bases. The CDR3 is made up of 16 amino acids. The germline gives CDR1 SGHTA, CDR2 FQGNSA. V lost 3 bases and J lost 2; bases outside the gene matches: 5. This CDR3 is CASSFRSGGFTDTQYF. As DNA, the CDR3 is TGTGCCAGCAGCTTCCGTAGCGGGGGGTTCACAGATACGCAGTATTTT.

This clonotype occurred once. The chain couples TRBV20-1 to TRBJ1-5; no clear D gene. V shed 7 bases and J shed 0 bases, with 22 bases lying between them. The CDR3 sequence is 17 residues long. The germline CDR1 and CDR2 sequences are DFQATT and SNEGSKA (reference sequence). The CDR3 is CSVSLLGRMNSNQPQHF. CDR3 DNA: TGCAGTGTTTCGCTACTGGGCAGGATGAATAGCAATCAGCCCCAGCATTTT.